This T cell receptor beta chain was profiled in a study of CD8+ T cells in alopecia areata. Study information: Tofacitinib continued for 6 to 18 months and was then withheld for 6 months.

Treatment defined: oral pan-JAK inhibitor, 5-10 mg twice daily. PBMCs were stained for CD3, CD4 and CD8, and CD4+ and CD8+ T cells were sorted. Study-level results: Higher clonality was seen in lesional scalp than in normal scalp, especially in alopecia totalis/universalis. In scalp samples, resident alphabeta T cells of normal skin are also sequenced.

As the sequencing template, cDNA was produced by extracting RNA and reverse transcribing it. Clones were sequenced by immunoSEQ multiplex PCR, and TCRdb holds only the in-frame ones, with some missing. The sample holds some 190,000 clones; 64% are singletons and the top ten take 1.3%. There are a few counts of this clone. As yet, its antigen is unknown. The sample consisted of CD4+ T cells sorted from blood, taken at roughly week 49, from a patient treated with tofacitinib. This receptor was obtained from a human donor with alopecia areata.

CDR3 loop: CSAHQTGELFF. The CDR3, as DNA: TGCAGTGCTCATCAGACCGGGGAGCTGTTTTTT. The chain is built from TRBV20-1 and TRBJ2-2; D call uncertain. The CDR3 is 11 amino acids. V was shortened by 5 bases and J by 5 bases, with 6 bases between the two germline ends. Germline V lookup: CDR1 DFQATT, CDR2 SNEGSKA (reference sequence).